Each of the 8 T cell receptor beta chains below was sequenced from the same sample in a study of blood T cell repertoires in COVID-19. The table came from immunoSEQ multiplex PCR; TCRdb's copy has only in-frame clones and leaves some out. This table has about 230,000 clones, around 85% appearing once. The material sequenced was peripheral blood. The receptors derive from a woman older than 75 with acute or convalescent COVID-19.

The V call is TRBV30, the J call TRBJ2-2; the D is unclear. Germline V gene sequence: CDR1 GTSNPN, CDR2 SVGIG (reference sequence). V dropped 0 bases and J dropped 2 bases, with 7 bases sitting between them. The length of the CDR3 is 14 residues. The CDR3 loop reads CAWSVLLNTGELFF. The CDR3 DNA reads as TGTGCCTGGAGTGTCCTCTTAAACACCGGGGAGCTGTTTTTT.

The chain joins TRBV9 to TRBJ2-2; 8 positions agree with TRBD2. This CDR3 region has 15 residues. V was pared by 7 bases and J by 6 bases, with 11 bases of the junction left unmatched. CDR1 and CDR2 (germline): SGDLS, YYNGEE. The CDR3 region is CASGSDGRAPGELFF. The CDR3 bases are TGTGCCAGCGGATCTGACGGGAGGGCCCCCGGGGAGCTGTTTTTT.

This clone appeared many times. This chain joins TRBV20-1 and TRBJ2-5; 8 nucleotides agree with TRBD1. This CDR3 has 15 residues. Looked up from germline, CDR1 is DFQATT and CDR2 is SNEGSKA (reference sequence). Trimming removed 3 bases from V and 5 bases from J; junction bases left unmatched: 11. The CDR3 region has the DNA TGCAGTGCTAGTTCTACCCAGGGGGCTGGGGAGACCCAGTACTTC. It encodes CSASSTQGAGETQYF.

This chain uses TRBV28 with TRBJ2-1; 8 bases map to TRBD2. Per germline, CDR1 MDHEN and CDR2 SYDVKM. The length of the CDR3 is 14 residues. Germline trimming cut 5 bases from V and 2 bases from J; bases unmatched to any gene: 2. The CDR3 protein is CASSPRGAYNEQFF. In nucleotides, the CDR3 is TGTGCCAGCAGTCCGCGGGGGGCCTACAATGAGCAGTTCTTC.

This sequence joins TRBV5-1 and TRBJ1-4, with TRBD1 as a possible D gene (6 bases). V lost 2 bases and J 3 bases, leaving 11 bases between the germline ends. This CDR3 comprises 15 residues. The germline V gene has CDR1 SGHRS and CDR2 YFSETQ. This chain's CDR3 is CASSFGQSANEKLFF. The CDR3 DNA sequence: TGCGCCAGCAGCTTTGGACAGTCCGCTAATGAAAAACTGTTTTTT.

The CDR3 DNA reads as TGCGCCAGCAATATACAGGGCCCGGCGCAAGATACGCAGTATTTT. Translating gives CASNIQGPAQDTQYF. The rearrangement joins TRBV5-1 to TRBJ2-3, with D possibly being TRBD1 (6 bases). Trimming shortened V by 6 bases and J by 5 bases, and 19 bases separated the two germline ends. CDR3 length: 15 amino acids. CDR1 is SGHRS, CDR2 YFSETQ, per germline.

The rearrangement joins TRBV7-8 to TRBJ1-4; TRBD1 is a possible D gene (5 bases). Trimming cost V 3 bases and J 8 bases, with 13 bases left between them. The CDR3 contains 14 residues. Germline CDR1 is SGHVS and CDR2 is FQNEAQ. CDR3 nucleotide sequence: TGTGCCAGCAGCTTGGCAGGGAATTGGGAAAAACTGTTTTTT. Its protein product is CASSLAGNWEKLFF.

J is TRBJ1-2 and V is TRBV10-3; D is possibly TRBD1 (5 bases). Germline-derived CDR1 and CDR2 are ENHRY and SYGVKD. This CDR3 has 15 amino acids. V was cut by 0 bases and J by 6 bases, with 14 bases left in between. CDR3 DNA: TGTGCCATCAGTGAGTCAGGAGGGGAAGAGGATGGCTACACCTTC. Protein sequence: CAISESGGEEDGYTF.